A single sample is the source of the 5 T cell receptor beta chains below, sequenced in a study of radiation and T cells in renal cell carcinoma (TCRdb year 2020). The sample's time point, from its label and the paper: blood 2 weeks post-SBRT. Taken with the paper, the label for treatment or condition translates to: 15 Gy SBRT to primary tumor, nephrectomy 4 weeks later. The library was prepared using the immunoSEQ multiplex PCR assay. TCRdb holds this immuneACCESS table with in-frame rearrangements only. Some clones are missing; in checked studies, unresolved V genes explain under half, and the rest has no known cause. Here the sample has roughly 140,000 clones; approximately 88% occur a single time. About an eighth of the sample is held by the ten biggest clonotypes. The sample was blood, taken from a patient whose treatment included radiotherapy and nephrectomy. The receptors derive from a woman aged 45-65 years with renal cell carcinoma.

This clone was seen once. This chain uses TRBV19 with TRBJ1-2; D perhaps matches TRBD1 (5 bases). Germline V gene lookup returns CDR1 LNHDA and CDR2 SQIVND (reference sequence). CDR3 size: 14 residues. V was shortened by 7 bases and J by 8 bases, with 20 bases between the two germline ends. CDR3 in amino acids: CASTPGRGSEGYTF. Here the CDR3 DNA reads TGTGCCAGTACCCCGGGCCGGGGCTCGGAGGGCTACACCTTC.

In its sample, this clone was seen once. The chain links TRBV6-5 to TRBJ1-3; 8 bases fit TRBD1. The CDR3 is 15 amino acids. J gave up 4 bases and V 6 bases, and 8 bases lay outside the gene matches. Germline V gene lookup returns CDR1 MNHEY and CDR2 SVGAGI. The CDR3 nucleotides are TGTGCCAGCAGAACGGACAGGGCCCCCGGAAACACCATATATTTT. It codes for CASRTDRAPGNTIYF.

The chain carries TRBV5-1 and TRBJ1-2; TRBD1 aligns across 8 bases. CDR3 size: 15 residues. V trimming: 5 bases; J trimming: 2 bases; junction bases outside the gene matches: 8. Germline CDR1 reads SGHRS; CDR2 reads YFSETQ. CDR3 region: CASRDRESGNYGYTF. The CDR3 DNA reads TGCGCCAGCAGGGACAGGGAAAGCGGGAACTATGGCTACACCTTC. Complete variable domain (other parts from reference TRBV5-1 and TRBJ1-2): KAGVTQTPRYLIKTRGQQVTLSCSPISGHRSVSWYQQTPGQGLQFLFEYFSETQRNKGNFPGRFSGRQFSNSRSEMNVSTLELGDSALYLCASRDRESGNYGYTFGSGTRLTVV.

The chain links TRBV6-5 to TRBJ1-5; D is perhaps TRBD1 (5 bases). V was pared by 8 bases and J by 2 bases, with 16 bases between. Germline lookup yields CDR1 MNHEY and CDR2 SVGAGI. The CDR3 is 15 amino acids. For the CDR3, the DNA is TGTGCCAGCGGAAGAGGGACGGAGGGCAATCAGCCCCAGCATTTT. Translated, it gives CASGRGTEGNQPQHF.

This chain connects TRBV7-9 to TRBJ2-1, with 9 bases identical to TRBD1. Per the germline V gene, CDR1 is SEHNR and CDR2 is FQNEAQ (reference sequence). This CDR3 contains 15 residues. V dropped 5 bases and J dropped 4; count of bases not matched to a gene: 6. CDR3 in amino acids: CASSPTGTGYNEQFF. The CDR3 nucleotides are TGTGCCAGCAGCCCAACCGGGACAGGGTACAATGAGCAGTTCTTC.